These T cell receptor beta chains were read from a single sample in a study of control samples from healthy donors and cancer patients. Profiling relied on immunoSEQ multiplex PCR, and the TCRdb table lists in-frame clones only, not all of them. Of under 450,000 clones listed, roughly 90% are singletons. The sequencing input was PBMCs. These receptors came from a man aged 40-49 years with head and neck cancer. Both conserved end residues are part of each CDR3.

CDR3 protein	J gene	V gene
CASIQGQGSKNIQYF	TRBJ2-4	TRBV28
CASSRTSGIYTDTQYF	TRBJ2-3	TRBV7-9
CASSQSHYEQYF	TRBJ2-7	TRBV3-1/TRBV3-2
CASSLDVGGTFYGYTF	TRBJ1-2	TRBV5-1
CASSFPPGLRYGYTF	TRBJ1-2	TRBV6-2/TRBV6-3
CASRTSGEETQYF	TRBJ2-5	TRBV10-2
CASSEARTGGSTLLRSSYNEQFF	TRBJ2-1	TRBV6-1
CASSPRTSGRGNGELFF	TRBJ2-2	TRBV7-3
CASSYEGSYEQYF	TRBJ2-7	TRBV6-6
CASSDSPTGKGTEAFF	TRBJ1-1	TRBV10-1
CASSSPDRSLHEQYF	TRBJ2-7	TRBV6-2/TRBV6-3
CASSYSLDRGNEQFF	TRBJ2-1	TRBV6-7
CASSLIGQRASGNRDTQYF	TRBJ2-3	TRBV7-3